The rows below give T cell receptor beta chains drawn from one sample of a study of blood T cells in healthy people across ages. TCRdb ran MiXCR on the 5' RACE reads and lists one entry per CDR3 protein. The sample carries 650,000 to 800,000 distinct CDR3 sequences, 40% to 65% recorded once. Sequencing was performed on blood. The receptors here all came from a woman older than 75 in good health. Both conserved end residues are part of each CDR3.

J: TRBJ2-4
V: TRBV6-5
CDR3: CASSYSITGKNIQYF

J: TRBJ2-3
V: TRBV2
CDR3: CASSEATSTDTQYF

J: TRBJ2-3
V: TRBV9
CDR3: CASSAPAGGLNTQYF

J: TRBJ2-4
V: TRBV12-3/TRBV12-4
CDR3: CASSVAGGAIQYF

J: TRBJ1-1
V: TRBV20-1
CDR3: CSARPLRTGNTEAFF

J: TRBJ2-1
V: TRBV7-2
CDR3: CASSFLLAGEQFF

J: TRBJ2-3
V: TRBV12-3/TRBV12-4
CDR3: CASSFGRGGVIRGTDTQYF

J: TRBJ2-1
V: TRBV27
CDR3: CASRSSGGTRGTGEQFF

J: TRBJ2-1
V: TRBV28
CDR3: CASSVELPNEQFF

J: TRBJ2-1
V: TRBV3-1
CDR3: CASSQTGLAGFFEQFF

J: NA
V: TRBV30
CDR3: CAWSPNLVGTQYF

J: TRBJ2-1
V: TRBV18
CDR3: CASSPGLAGGLDQFF

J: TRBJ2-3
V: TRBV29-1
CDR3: CSVESGTGIGTDTQYF

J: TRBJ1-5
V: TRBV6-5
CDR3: CASSYSMGLGNQPQHF

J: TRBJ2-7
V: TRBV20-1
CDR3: CSARGDRGYYEQYF

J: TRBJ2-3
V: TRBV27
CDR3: CASRYRGATDTQYF

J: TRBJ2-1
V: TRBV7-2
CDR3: CASSLAGTSAYNEQFF